This paragraph covers one TCR beta chain sequence. The sample belongs to a study of T cell responses to AZD1222 COVID-19 vaccine. Overall study: Pooled together were second doses at about 4 or about 12 weeks.

Sequencing was performed with immunoSEQ multiplex PCR; in TCRdb, only in-frame clones are kept and a portion is missing. The table has more than 110,000 clones, 70% to 90% seen once. CDR1 and CDR2 from the germline V gene are KGHSH and LQKENI. V lost 2 bases to trimming and J lost 3 bases, with 10 bases between them. This CDR3 is built from 14 residues. The origin of this receptor is an adult in good health. The material sequenced was peripheral blood, taken on day 0 of AZD1222 vaccination. This chain joins TRBV18 and TRBJ2-5; TRBD1 is a possible D gene (6 bases). CDR3 bases: TGTGCCAGCTCACCAGGGCACAGGGAAGAGACCCAGTACTTC. Translated: CASSPGHREETQYF.